This entry features one TCR beta chain sequence. There were healthy Caucasian individuals from Russia, aged roughly 6 to 100, serving as donors. These data belong to a study of blood T cells in healthy people across ages. Sample-barcoded 5' priming and a J-beta primer mix drove a second PCR of about 6 to 11 cycles. TCRdb re-called the 5' RACE reads with MiXCR, one entry per CDR3 protein. This repertoire shows approximately 2,000,000 distinct CDR3 sequences, roughly two fifths found once; its top ten account for 20% to 25%. The V gene's germline CDR1 is SGHRS and CDR2 YFSETQ. V gave up 5 bases and J gave up 4 bases, with 10 bases separating them. The CDR3 totals 13 residues.

Sample: blood. The chain couples TRBV5-1 to TRBJ2-1; a possible D gene is TRBD1 (5 bases). The TCR sequence derives from a human donor in good health. The CDR3 DNA follows: TGCGCCAGCAGGTACGGACATTACAATGAGCAGTTCTTC. Protein sequence: CASRYGHYNEQFF. The complete variable domain, with remaining parts taken from reference TRBV5-1 and TRBJ2-1, reads KAGVTQTPRYLIKTRGQQVTLSCSPISGHRSVSWYQQTPGQGLQFLFEYFSETQRNKGNFPGRFSGRQFSNSRSEMNVSTLELGDSALYLCASRYGHYNEQFFGPGTRLTVL.